The 9 T cell receptor beta chains given below trace back to one sample, sequenced in a study of blood T cell repertoires in COVID-19. This table comes from immunoSEQ multiplex PCR, and its TCRdb copy is limited to in-frame clones, with some not included. The sample includes 270,000 or so clones, 84% seen only once; the top ten take around 9.2%. Sequenced sample: peripheral blood. All receptors come from a human donor in a cohort sampled during active COVID-19.

This rearrangement joins TRBV4-2 to TRBJ1-1; possibly TRBD1 for D (6 bases). The CDR3 runs 17 residues. V was clipped by 1 base and J by 0 bases, with 15 bases between them. Germline CDR1 and CDR2: LGHNA and YNFKEQ. CDR3 in amino acids: CASSQGQAALMNTEAFF. In DNA, the CDR3 is TGTGCCAGCAGCCAAGGACAGGCCGCTCTCATGAACACTGAAGCTTTCTTT.

As DNA, the CDR3 is TGTGCCAGCTCACCCGGGACAGTCAATGAGCAGTTCTTC. Residues: CASSPGTVNEQFF. V gene TRBV18 combines with J gene TRBJ2-1, with 7 bases identical to TRBD1. Trimming took 3 bases from V and 6 from J; bases not matched to a gene: 2. CDR3 size: 13 residues. Germline CDR1 KGHSH, CDR2 LQKENI. The full variable domain, with the rest looked up from reference TRBV18 and TRBJ2-1, is NAGVMQNPRHLVRRRGQEARLRCSPMKGHSHVYWYRQLPEEGLKFMVYLQKENIIDESGMPKERFSAEFPKEGPSILRIQQVVRGDSAAYFCASSPGTVNEQFFGPGTRLTVL.

The chain has TRBV5-5 and TRBJ1-1; D not resolved. Trimming removed 3 bases at V and 4 bases at J, with 13 bases between. Germline CDR1 is SGHKS and CDR2 is YYEKEE (reference sequence). This CDR3 contains 14 residues. As DNA, the CDR3 is TGTGCCAGCAGCTCGACGGGAGAGTCCACTGAAGCTTTCTTT. Amino acid sequence: CASSSTGESTEAFF.

The chain employs TRBV7-8 and TRBJ1-2; D possibly corresponds to TRBD1 (5 bases). This CDR3 contains 16 residues. V lost 0 bases and J 4 bases, leaving 15 bases between the germline ends. Germline CDR1 SGHVS, CDR2 FQNEAQ. The CDR3 spells CASSLARAGTVYGYTF. The CDR3 nucleotides read TGTGCCAGCAGCTTAGCCCGTGCAGGGACTGTCTATGGCTACACCTTC.

The rearrangement joins TRBV7-8 to TRBJ1-5; D is undetermined. V was pared by 2 bases and J by 1 base, with 9 bases between. The CDR3 totals 15 residues. CDR1 SGHVS and CDR2 FQNEAQ come from the germline V gene. CDR3 bases: TGTGCCAGCAGCTTAAGAGGTCAGAGCAATCAGCCCCAGCATTTT. This translates into CASSLRGQSNQPQHF.

This chain connects TRBV3-1 (or the pseudogene TRBV3-2) to TRBJ2-1, with a possible D match to TRBD1 (5 bases). CDR3 length: 14 amino acids. Trimming cost V 0 bases and J 12 bases, with 15 bases left between them. Germline lookup yields CDR1 LGHDT and CDR2 YNNKEL (reference sequence). The CDR3: CASSQDYRGLGQFF. In DNA, the CDR3 is TGTGCCAGCAGCCAAGATTATAGGGGATTAGGGCAGTTCTTC.

This clone was picked up one time. V usage is TRBV27 and J usage is TRBJ1-6; no clear D gene. CDR3 length: 13 amino acids. V dropped 7 bases and J dropped 6 bases, with 10 bases sitting between them. The germline V gene encodes CDR1 MNHEY and CDR2 SMNVEV (reference sequence). The CDR3 reads CASKIRGNSPLHF. The CDR3 DNA sequence: TGTGCCAGCAAAATACGAGGTAATTCACCCCTCCACTTT.

This clone came up a few times. This sample also contains other DNA sequences that code for the same CDR3. This rearrangement joins TRBV7-9 to TRBJ2-7; TRBD2 matches at 10 bases. The V segment lost 3 bases and the J segment 4 bases; nucleotides outside the gene matches: 3. Germline CDR1 and CDR2: SEHNR and FQNEAQ (reference sequence). The CDR3 length is 14 residues. CDR3 residues: CASSFILAGYEQYF. CDR3 DNA sequence: TGTGCCAGCAGCTTCATACTAGCGGGGTACGAGCAGTACTTC.

The chain recombines TRBV7-9 with TRBJ1-5; the match to TRBD1 covers 7 bases. Unmatched junction bases numbered 4, after V lost 5 bases and J lost 3 bases. The germline V gene has CDR1 SEHNR and CDR2 FQNEAQ (reference sequence). This CDR3 has 14 amino acids. CDR3 protein: CASSLGTANQPQHF. In nucleotides, the CDR3 is TGTGCCAGCAGCCTCGGGACAGCCAATCAGCCCCAGCATTTT.